This entry describes one TCR beta chain. This clone was detected a few times. No antigen is known for it. It has no much larger one-base neighbor in the sample; base qualities were not kept. Preparation of the library involved the immunoSEQ multiplex PCR assay. A mixture of 60 forward primers for TCR Vbeta segments and 13 reverse primers for TCR Jbeta segments was used in the multiplex PCR. The CDR3 region of rearranged TCR beta genes was amplified from genomic DNA by a multiplex PCR assay. The amplified TCR beta libraries were sequenced on the Illumina HiSeq System as 87-base-pair reads. The published analysis was carried out like this. Across the 670 or so repertoires, a later analysis counted 80 million or so unique TCR beta chains, some 11 million of which were shared by at least two donors. Raw reads were error-corrected and collapsed into unique sequences by a nearest-neighbor algorithm in which closely related sequences were merged to remove PCR and sequencing errors. To assign V, D and J gene segments, CDR3 sequences were aligned to IMGT reference sequences. For a sequence to be retained, a match of at least six nucleotides to both a V gene segment and a J gene segment was required. A rearrangement counted as productive if the CDR3 had no stop codons and remained in frame with V and J, and every other rearrangement counted as non-productive. CDR3 was defined according to IMGT convention as the region running from the second conserved V-encoded cysteine to the conserved J-encoded phenylalanine. The earlier analysis of roughly 590 of the donors excluded sequences that lacked an unambiguous match to a single V gene segment. An earlier analysis of under 750 of the donors called V segments functional above 56.7% productive rearrangements and segregating when the between-donor standard deviation exceeded 5%. A statistical classification framework was built to diagnose cytomegalovirus status from the catalog of TCR beta chain sequences. V and J gene assignment, in a later analysis, came from comparing TCR nucleotide sequences with IMGT/GENE-DB human TR gene sequences. The TCRdist pipeline was used in a later analysis to assign CDR3 sequences and most-parsimonious VDJ recombination scenarios. A later analysis defined each TCR beta chain by its CDR3 amino acid sequence plus V-gene family, and excluded reads lacking a unique V-gene family. In a later analysis, fewer than 600 highly shared, low-generation-probability nucleotide sequences were removed to address suspected cross-contamination and a sequencing artifact. A later analysis calculated a clonal expansion index for each public chain from normalized within-repertoire ranks of inferred template counts. In a later analysis, generation probabilities were computed using a VDJ recombination model fitted to out-of-frame rearrangements, and the results were checked against IGoR. In a later analysis, TCR-TCR, TCR-HLA and TCR-CMV co-occurrence was scored with hypergeometric tests, and a repertoire-size bias correction was applied to TCR pairs. In a later analysis, false discovery rates were estimated by permuting HLA or CMV assignments 20 times. A later analysis grouped co-occurring TCRs with DBSCAN, adding TCRdist sequence similarity when clustering within HLA-allele-positive subsets. Co-occurrence clustering excluded repertoires with fewer than 30,000 or more than 120,000 public chains, plus five with anomalous nucleotide sharing. TCRdb retrieved this table from immuneACCESS and kept in-frame rearrangements only. Not all clones are present; in checked studies, unresolved V genes account for under half, and no reason is known for the remainder. V, J and clone size are those of that table, while D and trimming were read from the DNA. Within this sample are about 160,000 clones, with over 70% of them counted one time only. Roughly 7.5% of the sample goes to the ten largest clones.

This specimen comes from a study of cytomegalovirus exposure and HLA in healthy donors listed by TCRdb under 2017. Broadly, across the study: In an earlier analysis of 587 of the donors, 250 to 350 Gb of sequence data and 95 million to 130 million unique TCR beta sequences from 150 million to 200 million T cells were reported. The study combined high-throughput TCR immunosequencing, statistical association of individual TCRs with disease status, and machine learning to predict cytomegalovirus infection status. Across about 380 genotyped donors of the cohort, an average of 235,054 unique TCR beta nucleotide sequences per donor were sequenced, and roughly 20% of those sequences were non-productive. In the later analysis, no new phenotypic data were used to find candidate immune exposures; instead, reliance was placed on TCR beta sequences and their occurrence across donors. Because of strong linkage in the cohort, roughly five DR-DQ haplotypes were treated as single units for association and clustering. All discovery cohort repertoires had been generated using a single sequencing platform. HLA typing covered class I and class II loci at four-digit resolution. Besides the first cohort of around 700 subjects, a separate validation cohort made up of roughly 120 different subjects was used. Donor age, sex, ethnicity and CMV serostatus were compiled alongside the repertoire data. To study patterns of TCR occurrence, a later analysis re-analyzed previously published TCR beta repertoires from 700 or so donors and added high-resolution HLA genotyping. The T cell repertoires of some 670 subjects were profiled by immunosequencing and related to cytomegalovirus serostatus. A later genetic analysis used genome-wide SNP genotypes for 398 of the 666 donors, treating that subset as a discovery cohort. The number of donors typed differed by locus, with 629-630 for A, B, C, DRB1 and DQB1, 522 for DQA1, 606 for DPA1, and under 490 for DPB1. An earlier analysis of 587 of the donors used high-throughput TCR beta sequencing to judge whether each TCR beta V gene segment behaved as functional or pseudogenic. The study was designed to test whether signatures of past pathogen exposure could be identified by cataloging public T cell receptors. Of the 350 to 450 genotyped donors, 81% were placed in the genetic ancestry cluster associated with self-reported Caucasian donors. An early release that covered some 630 HLA-typed donors contained around 330 gigabases of sequencing data and around 80 million unique TCR sequences. Broader findings and caveats from the paper: A later analysis found that HLA-associated TCR beta chains were more clonally expanded and had lower generation probabilities than equally common non-associated chains. Only TCR beta chains were sequenced in this cohort, and the absence of alpha or paired-chain data limited detectable features. A later analysis associated 15,000 to 20,000 TCR beta sequences with specific HLA alleles at a false discovery rate of 0.05. CMV serostatus was the only immune exposure information available for the cohort. According to a later analysis, parvovirus B19, influenza, CMV and Epstein-Barr virus appeared linked to several top co-occurrence clusters. Roughly uniform sequencing depth across donors was assumed in presence/absence analyses, although this assumption may not hold. In an earlier analysis of fewer than 750 of the donors, most TCR beta V segments were observed in productive rearrangements about 87% or about 30% of the time, broadly matching IMGT annotations. In vitro tests confirmed that a few of the cytomegalovirus-associated TCR beta chains recognize cytomegalovirus antigens. In a later analysis, most CMV-associated TCR beta chains were found to appear HLA-restricted, with HLA associations seemingly driven largely by CMV exposure. Most TCR sequences were observed very rarely across donors, whereas some public TCRs were present in many individuals. A later analysis found that TCR association rates varied across HLA loci, with DRB1 alleles showing the most associated TCRs and HLA-C alleles the fewest. Some IMGT-functional V segments, including TRBV6-2 and TRBV6-3, could not be told apart with the 87-base-pair reads, so those segments were excluded. The study gave a list of around 170 TCR beta chains associated with cytomegalovirus. The classifier was reported to diagnose cytomegalovirus status with high specificity and sensitivity in both the original and validation cohorts. The sequencing pipeline was judged likely to have produced a cluster of highly shared sequence variants as a technical artifact. When HLA alleles, especially DR and DQ, strongly co-occurred, TCR associations were difficult to assign to individual alleles. A later genetic analysis associated a missense DCLRE1C variant with V-gene and J-gene trimming of TCR beta chains, and an independent cohort replicated the association. The authors suggested that the approach could potentially be generalized to other disease states and immunological phenotypes. In a later genetic analysis, fewer N-insertions in productive TCRs were reported among donors in an Asian-associated ancestry cluster than the roughly 710-donor mean. A further reported finding was that TCR beta sequences accurately predicted the HLA-A and HLA-B alleles for most subjects in the first cohort. HLA typing was unavailable for some donors at each locus, so association tests used only the typed subset. Linkage disequilibrium might explain the correlated functional status among segregating V segments, but an unknown experimental factor could not be ruled out. Because counts were too low, roughly 16 rarely observed V segments, including chromosome 9 orphons, were left out of the earlier analysis of 500 to 750 of the donors.

Trimming takes 4 bases off V and 6 bases off J; junction bases not matched to a gene: 9. Per the germline V gene, SGHDT is the CDR1 and YYEEEE is the CDR2. The CDR3 measures 16 amino acids from cysteine to phenylalanine. Solely the CDR3 DNA is kept, with 48 bases framed from the first base. The cohort comprised fewer than 700 healthy bone marrow donors. All cohort members were sampled while nominally healthy, although unrecorded immune exposures were likely present. The donor tested CMV seropositive and was one of the 289 seropositive cohort members. Each donor provided a peripheral blood sample, and peripheral blood mononuclear cells were used for TCR beta sequencing. Genomic DNA extraction from the blood cell samples was performed with the Qiagen DNeasy Blood Extraction Kit.

Input material: PBMCs. The V and J genes are TRBV5-6 and TRBJ2-2, with 10 bases matching TRBD1. This clonotype was obtained from a male donor in good health and CMV-seropositive. The sequence in DNA is TGTGCCAGCAGCCTGACAGGGGGCTTAGTATCCGGGGAGCTGTTTTTT. Its coded protein is CASSLTGGLVSGELFF. Where the CDR3 stops, the reference TRBV5-6 and TRBJ2-2 genes take over; the full variable domain is DAGVTQSPTHLIKTRGQQVTLRCSPKSGHDTVSWYQQALGQGPQFIFQYYEEEERQRGNFPDRFSGHQFPNYSSELNVNALLLGDSALYLCASSLTGGLVSGELFFGEGSRLTVL.